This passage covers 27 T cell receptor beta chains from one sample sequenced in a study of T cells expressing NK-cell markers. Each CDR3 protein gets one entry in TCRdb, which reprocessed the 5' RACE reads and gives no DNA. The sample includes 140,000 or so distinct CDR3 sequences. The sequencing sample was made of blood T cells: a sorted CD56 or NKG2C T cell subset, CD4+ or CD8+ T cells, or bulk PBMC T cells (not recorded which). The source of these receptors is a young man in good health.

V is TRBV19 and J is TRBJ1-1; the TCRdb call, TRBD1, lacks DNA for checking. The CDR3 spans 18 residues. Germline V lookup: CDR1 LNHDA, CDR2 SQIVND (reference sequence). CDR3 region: CASSIGYRGGQRNTEAFF.

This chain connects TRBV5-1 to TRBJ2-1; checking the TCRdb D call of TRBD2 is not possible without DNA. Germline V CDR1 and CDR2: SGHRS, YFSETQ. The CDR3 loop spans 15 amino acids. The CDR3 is CASSLKLAEYNEQFF.

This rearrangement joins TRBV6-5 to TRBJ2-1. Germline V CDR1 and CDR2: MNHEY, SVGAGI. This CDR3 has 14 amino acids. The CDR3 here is CASPTGGPYNEQFF.

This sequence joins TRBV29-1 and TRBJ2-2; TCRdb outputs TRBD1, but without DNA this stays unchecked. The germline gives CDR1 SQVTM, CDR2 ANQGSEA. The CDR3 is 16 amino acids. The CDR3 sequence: CSVEDRGTGHTGELFF.

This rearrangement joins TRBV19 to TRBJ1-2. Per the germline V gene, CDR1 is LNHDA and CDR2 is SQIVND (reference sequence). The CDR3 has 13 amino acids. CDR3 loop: CASSISLPDGYTF.

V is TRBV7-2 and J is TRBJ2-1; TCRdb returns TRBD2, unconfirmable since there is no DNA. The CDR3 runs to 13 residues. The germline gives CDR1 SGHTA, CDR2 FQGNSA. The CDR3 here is CATERVAYNEQFF.

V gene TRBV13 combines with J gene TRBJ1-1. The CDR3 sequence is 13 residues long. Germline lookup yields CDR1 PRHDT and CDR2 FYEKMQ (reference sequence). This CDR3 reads CASSPRMSTEAFF.

The chain's CDR3 is CSASMGPTDTQYF. The V gene is TRBV20-1, the J gene TRBJ2-3; TCRdb proposes TRBD1, but this gene call is untestable without DNA. CDR1 DFQATT and CDR2 SNEGSKA come from the germline V gene (reference sequence). The CDR3 covers 13 residues.

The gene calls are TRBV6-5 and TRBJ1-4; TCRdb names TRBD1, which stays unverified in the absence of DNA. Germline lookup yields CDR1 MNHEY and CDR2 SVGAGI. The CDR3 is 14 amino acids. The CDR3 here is CASSSGQGVEKLFF.

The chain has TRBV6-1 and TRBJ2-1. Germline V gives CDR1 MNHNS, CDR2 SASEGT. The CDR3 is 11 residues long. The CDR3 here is CASSVSNEQFF.

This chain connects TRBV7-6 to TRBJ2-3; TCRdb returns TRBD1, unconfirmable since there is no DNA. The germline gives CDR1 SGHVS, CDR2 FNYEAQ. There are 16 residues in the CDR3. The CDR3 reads CASSPRGTGISDTQYF. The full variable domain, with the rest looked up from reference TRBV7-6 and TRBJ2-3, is GAGVSQSPRYKVTKRGQDVALRCDPISGHVSLYWYRQALGQGPEFLTYFNYEAQQDKSGLPNDRFSAERPEGSISTLTIQRTEQRDSAMYRCASSPRGTGISDTQYFGPGTRLTVL.

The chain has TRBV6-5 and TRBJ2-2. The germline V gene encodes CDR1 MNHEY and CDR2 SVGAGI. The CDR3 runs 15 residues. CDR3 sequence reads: CASSYDQFSVGELFF.

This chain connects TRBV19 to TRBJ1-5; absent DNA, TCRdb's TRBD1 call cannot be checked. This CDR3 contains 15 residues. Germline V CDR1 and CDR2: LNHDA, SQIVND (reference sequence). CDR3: CASSIAPRGNQPQHF.

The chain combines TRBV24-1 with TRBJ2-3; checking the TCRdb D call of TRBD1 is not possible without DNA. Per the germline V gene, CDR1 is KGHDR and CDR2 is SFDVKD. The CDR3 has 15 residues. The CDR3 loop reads CATSDLGQGPDTQYF.

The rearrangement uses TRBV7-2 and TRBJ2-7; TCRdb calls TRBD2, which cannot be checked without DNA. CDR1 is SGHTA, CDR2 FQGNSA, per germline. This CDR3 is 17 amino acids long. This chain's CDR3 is CASSLANPSGRTYEQYF.

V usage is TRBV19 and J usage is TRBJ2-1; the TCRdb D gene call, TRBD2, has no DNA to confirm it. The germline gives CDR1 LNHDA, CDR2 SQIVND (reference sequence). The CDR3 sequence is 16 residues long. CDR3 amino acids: CASRSGLSSVYNEQFF.

The chain's CDR3 is CAISDPTGIEGYTF. V is TRBV10-3 and J is TRBJ1-2; lacking DNA, the TRBD1 call made by TCRdb goes unchecked. The CDR3 extends over 14 amino acids. The germline gives CDR1 ENHRY, CDR2 SYGVKD.

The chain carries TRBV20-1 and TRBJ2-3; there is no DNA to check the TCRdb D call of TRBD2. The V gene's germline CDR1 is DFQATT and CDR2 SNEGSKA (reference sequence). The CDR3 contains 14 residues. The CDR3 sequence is CSARSRDFTDTQYF.

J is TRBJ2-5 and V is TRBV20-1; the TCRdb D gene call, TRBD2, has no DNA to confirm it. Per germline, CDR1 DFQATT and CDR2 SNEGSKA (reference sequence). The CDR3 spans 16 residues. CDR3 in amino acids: CSARVTGTSKSETQYF.

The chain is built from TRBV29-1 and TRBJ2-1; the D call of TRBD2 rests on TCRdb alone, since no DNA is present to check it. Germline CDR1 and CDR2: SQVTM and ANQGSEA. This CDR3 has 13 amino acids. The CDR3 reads CSVELREDNEQFF.

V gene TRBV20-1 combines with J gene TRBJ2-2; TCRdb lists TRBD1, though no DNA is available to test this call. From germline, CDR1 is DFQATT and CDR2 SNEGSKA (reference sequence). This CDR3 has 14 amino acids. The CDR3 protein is CSARILQAAGELFF.

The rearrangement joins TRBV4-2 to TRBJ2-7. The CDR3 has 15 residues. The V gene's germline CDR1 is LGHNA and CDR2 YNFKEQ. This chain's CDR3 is CASSQAGFLSDEQYF.

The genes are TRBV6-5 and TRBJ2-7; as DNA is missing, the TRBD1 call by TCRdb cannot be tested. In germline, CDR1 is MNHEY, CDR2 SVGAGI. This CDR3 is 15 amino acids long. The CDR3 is CASSYSRGQGDEQYF.

This CDR3 is CATTGPTGVLYEQFF. V gene TRBV19 combines with J gene TRBJ2-1; TCRdb's D call of TRBD1 is untestable without DNA. CDR1 and CDR2 from the germline V gene are LNHDA and SQIVND (reference sequence). The length of the CDR3 is 15 residues.

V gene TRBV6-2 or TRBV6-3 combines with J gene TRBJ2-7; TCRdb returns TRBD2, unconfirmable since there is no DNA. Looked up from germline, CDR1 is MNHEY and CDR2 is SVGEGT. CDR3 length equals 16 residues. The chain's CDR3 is CASSSWTSGFGYEQYF.

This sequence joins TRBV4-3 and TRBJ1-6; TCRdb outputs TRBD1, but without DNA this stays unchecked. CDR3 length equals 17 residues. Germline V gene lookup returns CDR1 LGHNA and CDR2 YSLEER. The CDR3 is CASSQDFFGGLDSPLHF.

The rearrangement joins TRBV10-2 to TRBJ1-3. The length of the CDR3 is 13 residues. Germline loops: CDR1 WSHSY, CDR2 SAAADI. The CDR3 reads CASSEPERATIYF.